This T cell receptor beta chain was captured by sequencing in a study of regulatory T cells in long-lasting Graves disease. For the study at large: The definition of persistent Graves' disease was over 5 years of antithyroid drugs with positive TSH receptor antibodies.

Combining iRepertoire HTBI primers with Arm-PCR of CDR3 regions, the authors built TCR beta libraries. TCRdb ran MiXCR on the multiplex PCR reads and lists one entry per CDR3 protein. The sample has 650,000 to 700,000 distinct CDR3 sequences; 30% are singletons. This clonotype showed up many times. As to time point: persistent/refractory GD, antithyroid drugs over 5 years with positive TRAb. The TCR library was made from RNA extracted from PBMCs. The receptor was isolated from a female donor with Graves disease. Sample: peripheral blood mononuclear cells (PBMCs), taken when the disease was refractory, from a patient treated with antithyroid drugs.

CDR3 DNA: TGTGCCAGCAGTTTATCTGACACCTATGGCTACACCTTC. This encodes CASSLSDTYGYTF. The chain couples TRBV28 to TRBJ1-2; no clear D gene. The CDR3 is 13 residues long. V was pared by 1 base and J by 4 bases, with 7 bases between. The germline V gene has CDR1 MDHEN and CDR2 SYDVKM.